Presented here are 18 T cell receptor delta chains from one specimen sequenced in a study of gamma-delta T cells after stem cell transplantation. TCRdb made new clone calls on the RT-PCR reads using CATT. The sample has 5,500 to 7,000 delta-chain clones, roughly 25% seen once; the top ten hold more than 15%. Sample: gamma-delta T cells. The receptors were sampled from a human donor. It is not recorded whose cells these are; they may come from a transplant donor.

This rearrangement joins TRDV2 to TRDJ1, with 10 bases fitting TRDD3. V was clipped by 3 bases and J by 0 bases; unmatched bases: 6. The CDR3 covers 16 residues. Germline lookup yields CDR1 GEAIGNYY and CDR2 EKD. The CDR3 loop reads CACDVLGDENTDKLIF. The CDR3 DNA reads as TGTGCCTGTGACGTACTGGGGGATGAGAACACCGATAAACTCATCTTT.

This clone was observed a handful of times. V gene TRDV2 combines with J gene TRDJ1; TRDD3 agrees at 7 bases. Per germline, CDR1 GEAIGNYY and CDR2 EKD. V shed 0 bases, J shed 2 bases, and the junction held 14 bases outside the gene matches. CDR3 length: 18 amino acids. In DNA form, the CDR3 reads TGTGCCTGTGACACCGTGGACACCCACGGGGATATTACCGATAAACTCATCTTT. This codes for CACDTVDTHGDITDKLIF.

Relative to its sample, this clone is medium-sized. Other DNA sequences in this sample translate to the same CDR3. This chain uses TRDV2 with TRDJ1; 8 bases agree with TRDD3. The CDR3 contains 16 residues. V lost 3 bases to trimming and J lost 0 bases; unmatched junction nucleotides: 8. Germline loops: CDR1 GEAIGNYY, CDR2 EKD. CDR3 sequence (DNA): TGTGCCTGTGACTCCCTGGGGGACAGCTACACCGATAAACTCATCTTT. Residues: CACDSLGDSYTDKLIF.

As to this clone: This likely reflects a read error, since a far larger clone is one base away. The genes are TRDV1 and TRDJ1; 7 nucleotides align to TRDD2. Looked up from germline, CDR1 is TSWWSYY and CDR2 is QGS. The CDR3 covers 24 residues. With V trimmed by 0 bases and J by 0 bases, 28 bases remained unmatched. CDR3 amino acids: CALGELMLVPTGGVVGSDTDKLIF. DNA of the CDR3: TGTGCTCTTGGGGAACTAATGTTAGTTCCTACGGGGGGGGTAGTGGGTTCGGACACCGATAAACTCATCTTT.

This clone has more than one count but fewer than ten. The rearrangement joins TRDV2 to TRDJ1, with 7 bases fitting TRDD3. Losses at the gene ends were 4 bases for V and 0 bases for J; bases not matched to a gene: 7. CDR1 and CDR2 from the germline V gene are GEAIGNYY and EKD. CDR3 size: 15 residues. The chain's CDR3 is CACERLGTYTDKLIF. The CDR3 DNA reads TGTGCCTGTGAACGACTGGGGACATACACCGATAAACTCATCTTT.

This clone was seen more than once but under ten times. This chain connects TRDV2 to TRDJ1, with 11 bases lining up with TRDD3. V lost 5 bases and J lost 0; bases outside the gene matches: 25. The CDR3 is 22 residues long. Germline CDR1 reads GEAIGNYY; CDR2 reads EKD. The CDR3 is CACAPLSYAGGWGILYTDKLIF. In DNA form, the CDR3 reads TGTGCCTGTGCCCCCCTTTCCTACGCGGGGGGCTGGGGGATACTGTACACCGATAAACTCATCTTT.

This chain links TRDV1 with TRDJ1; TRDD3 matches 10 bases. V lost 2 bases, J lost 5 bases, and 26 bases stayed unmatched. The CDR3 length is 22 residues. The germline V gene has CDR1 TSWWSYY and CDR2 QGS. Written as DNA, the CDR3 is TGTGCTCTTGGGGAAAGTCCTTCCCCCCGTCGGTGGGGGATACCCCGCGGGGATAAACTCATCTTT. Translating gives CALGESPSPRRWGIPRGDKLIF.

The V and J genes are TRDV2 and TRDJ1; 7 bases align to TRDD3. V lost 3 bases to trimming and J lost 4 bases; unmatched junction nucleotides: 7. Per the germline V gene, CDR1 is GEAIGNYY and CDR2 is EKD. The CDR3 length is 14 residues. The CDR3 DNA sequence: TGTGCCTGTGACTGGCTGGGGGCCAGCGATAAACTCATCTTT. It is translated as CACDWLGASDKLIF.

J is TRDJ1 and V is TRDV1, with 11 nucleotides matching TRDD3. Germline values: CDR1 TSWWSYY, CDR2 QGS. Unmatched junction bases numbered 19, after V lost 0 bases and J lost 1 base. The CDR3 runs 22 residues. This chain's CDR3 is CALGELVPGLHPLGDSTDKLIF. Written as DNA, the CDR3 is TGTGCTCTTGGGGAACTGGTACCAGGGTTACACCCACTGGGGGATAGCACCGATAAACTCATCTTT.

This clone was found once. One base separates it from a far larger clone, so it is likely a read error. Other DNA variants within this sample encode the same CDR3. This sequence joins TRDV2 and TRDJ1; TRDD3 might be the D (6 bases). The V gene's germline CDR1 is GEAIGNYY and CDR2 EKD. This CDR3 comprises 16 residues. The DNA for the CDR3 is TGTGCATGTGACAAGGCTGGGGCCCTGCCGCGGGGTAAACTCATCTTT. Protein product: CACDKAGALPRGKLIF.

The V gene is TRDV2, the J gene TRDJ1; 9 nucleotides match TRDD3. CDR1 is GEAIGNYY and CDR2 is EKD in the germline V gene. The CDR3 is 15 amino acids. With 0 bases clipped from V and 3 bases from J, the junction kept 4 bases outside the gene matches. CDR3 amino acids: CACDTLGIRADKLIF. The CDR3 nucleotides read TGTGCCTGTGACACCTTGGGGATACGAGCCGATAAACTCATCTTT.

In its sample, this clone is medium-sized. The V and J genes are TRDV2 and TRDJ1; weak D call: TRDD3 (6 bases). Germline CDR1 is GEAIGNYY and CDR2 is EKD. V gave up 3 bases and J gave up 1 base, with 20 bases separating them. This CDR3 has 17 residues. The CDR3 spells CACDPVRSRGTTDKLIF. The CDR3 DNA is TGTGCCTGTGACCCCGTGCGCAGTCGGGGGACCACCGATAAACTCATCTTT.

This clone was found a few times. TCRdb shows a much larger clone's protein in place of this DNA's translation, and the two differ at residue 3, likely through a read error; the protein shown is translated from the DNA. The gene calls are TRDV2 and TRDJ1; D remains unclear. CDR3 length: 18 residues. Germline V lookup: CDR1 GEAIGNYY, CDR2 EKD. Here the CDR3 DNA reads TGTGCCCGTGACACTCTGACTGATGGGACAAGGTACACCGATAAACTCATCTTT. This sequence encodes CARDTLTDGTRYTDKLIF.

The CDR3: CACDTVGVWDTDKLIF. The CDR3 DNA sequence: TGTGCCTGTGACACCGTGGGGGTGTGGGACACCGATAAACTCATCTTT. The V gene is TRDV2, the J gene TRDJ1, with D possibly matching TRDD3 (6 bases). The CDR3 spans 16 residues. Germline V lookup: CDR1 GEAIGNYY, CDR2 EKD. The V gene lost 0 bases and the J gene lost 0 bases, with 13 bases spanning the gap.

V gene TRDV2 combines with J gene TRDJ1; 13 bases map to TRDD3. CDR3 length: 18 amino acids. Germline loops: CDR1 GEAIGNYY, CDR2 EKD. V trimming: 0 bases; J trimming: 6 bases; junction bases outside the gene matches: 12. CDR3 bases: TGTGCCTGTGACACCGTTACTGGGGGATACGCTACCTCGAATAAACTCATCTTT. Encoded protein: CACDTVTGGYATSNKLIF.

By frequency in the sample, this clone is medium-sized. The same CDR3 arises from other DNA sequences in this sample as well. J is TRDJ1 and V is TRDV2; tentative D call: TRDD1 (5 bases). The germline V gene has CDR1 GEAIGNYY and CDR2 EKD. Trimming cost V 0 bases and J 8 bases, with 36 bases left between them. The CDR3 totals 21 residues. The CDR3 here is CACDTVSTNAKGPKYSPKLIF. CDR3 sequence (DNA): TGTGCCTGTGACACCGTCTCCACCAATGCTAAGGGCCCAAAATATTCCCCCAAACTCATCTTT.

This clone was picked up a small number of times. The V call is TRDV2, the J call TRDJ1; 10 positions agree with TRDD3. Per germline, CDR1 GEAIGNYY and CDR2 EKD. Trimming at V came to 0 bases and at J to 8 bases, leaving 17 bases not matched to a gene. This CDR3 contains 18 residues. In DNA, the CDR3 is TGTGCCTGTGACACCGCGGGTTCGGTCCGGGGGATACGAGAAAAACTCATCTTT. As protein: CACDTAGSVRGIREKLIF.

V usage is TRDV2 and J usage is TRDJ1; no clear D. Germline assignment: CDR1 GEAIGNYY and CDR2 EKD. V lost 3 bases, J lost 4 bases, and 11 bases lay in between. This CDR3 contains 13 residues. The CDR3 DNA reads TGTGCCTGTGACCCCCTTGGAAGCGATAAACTCATCTTT. Translation: CACDPLGSDKLIF.